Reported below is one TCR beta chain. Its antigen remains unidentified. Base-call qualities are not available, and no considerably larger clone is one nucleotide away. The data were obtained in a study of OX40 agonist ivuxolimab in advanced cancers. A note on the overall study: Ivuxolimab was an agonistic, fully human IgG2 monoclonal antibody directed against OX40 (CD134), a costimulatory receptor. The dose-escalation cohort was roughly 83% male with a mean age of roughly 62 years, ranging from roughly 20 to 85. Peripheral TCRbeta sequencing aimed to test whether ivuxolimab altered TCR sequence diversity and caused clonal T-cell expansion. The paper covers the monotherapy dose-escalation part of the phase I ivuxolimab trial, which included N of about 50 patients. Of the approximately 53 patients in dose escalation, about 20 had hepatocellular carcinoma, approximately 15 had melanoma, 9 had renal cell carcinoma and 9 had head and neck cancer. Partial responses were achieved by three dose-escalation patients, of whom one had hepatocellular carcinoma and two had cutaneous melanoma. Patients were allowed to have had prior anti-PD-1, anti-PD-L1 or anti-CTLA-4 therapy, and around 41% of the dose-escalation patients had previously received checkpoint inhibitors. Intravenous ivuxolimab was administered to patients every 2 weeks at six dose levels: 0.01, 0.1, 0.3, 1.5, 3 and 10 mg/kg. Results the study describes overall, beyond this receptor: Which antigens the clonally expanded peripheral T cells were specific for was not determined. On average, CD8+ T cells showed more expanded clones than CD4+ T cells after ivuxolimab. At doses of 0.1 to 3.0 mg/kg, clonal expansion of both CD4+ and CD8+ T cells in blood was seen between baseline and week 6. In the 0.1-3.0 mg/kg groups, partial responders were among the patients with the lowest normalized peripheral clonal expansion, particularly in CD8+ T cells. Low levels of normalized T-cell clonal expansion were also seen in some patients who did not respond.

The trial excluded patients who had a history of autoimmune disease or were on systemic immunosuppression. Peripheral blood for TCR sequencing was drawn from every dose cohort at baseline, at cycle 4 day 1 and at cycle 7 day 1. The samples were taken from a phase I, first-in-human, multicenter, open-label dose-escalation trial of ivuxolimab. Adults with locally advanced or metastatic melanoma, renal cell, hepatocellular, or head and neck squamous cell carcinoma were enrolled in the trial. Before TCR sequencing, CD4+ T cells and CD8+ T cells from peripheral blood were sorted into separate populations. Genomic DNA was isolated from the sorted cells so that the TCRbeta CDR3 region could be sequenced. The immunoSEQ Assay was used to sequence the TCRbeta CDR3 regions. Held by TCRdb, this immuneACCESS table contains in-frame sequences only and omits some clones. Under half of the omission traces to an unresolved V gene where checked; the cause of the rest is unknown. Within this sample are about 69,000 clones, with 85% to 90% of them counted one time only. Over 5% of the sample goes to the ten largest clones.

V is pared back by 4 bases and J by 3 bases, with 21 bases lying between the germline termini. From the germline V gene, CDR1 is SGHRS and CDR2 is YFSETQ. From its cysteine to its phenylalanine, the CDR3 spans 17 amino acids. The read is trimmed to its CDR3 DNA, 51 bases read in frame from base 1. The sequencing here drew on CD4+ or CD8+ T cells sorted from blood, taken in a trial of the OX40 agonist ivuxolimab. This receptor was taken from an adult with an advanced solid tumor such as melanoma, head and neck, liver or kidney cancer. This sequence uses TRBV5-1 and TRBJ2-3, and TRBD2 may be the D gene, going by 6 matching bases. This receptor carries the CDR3 CASSPLQAGYTTDTQYF. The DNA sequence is TGCGCCAGCAGCCCCCTACAGGCGGGGTATACTACAGATACGCAGTATTTT.